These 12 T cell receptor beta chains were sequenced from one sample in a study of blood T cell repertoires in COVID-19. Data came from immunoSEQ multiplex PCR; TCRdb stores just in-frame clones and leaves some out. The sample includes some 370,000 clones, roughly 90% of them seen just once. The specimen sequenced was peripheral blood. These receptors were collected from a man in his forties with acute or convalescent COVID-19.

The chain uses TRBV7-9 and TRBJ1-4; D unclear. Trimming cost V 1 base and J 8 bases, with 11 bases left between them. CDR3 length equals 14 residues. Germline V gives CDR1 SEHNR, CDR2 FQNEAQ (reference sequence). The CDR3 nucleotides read TGTGCCAGCAGCTTAGGTTTGGGAGGAGAAAAACTGTTTTTT. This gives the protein CASSLGLGGEKLFF. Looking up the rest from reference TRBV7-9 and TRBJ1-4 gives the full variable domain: DTGVSQNPRHKITKRGQNVTFRCDPISEHNRLYWYRQTLGQGPEFLTYFQNEAQLEKSRLLSDRFSAERPKGSFSTLEIQRTEQGDSAMYLCASSLGLGGEKLFFGSGTQLSVL.

In DNA, the CDR3 is TGTGCCAGTAGTCTAGCCGCGGGTGAGGGCTACACCTTC. Protein sequence: CASSLAAGEGYTF. The chain has TRBV19 and TRBJ1-2; D not resolved. Trimming removed 5 bases from V and 8 bases from J, with 15 bases in between. The V gene's germline CDR1 is LNHDA and CDR2 SQIVND (reference sequence). CDR3 length: 13 amino acids.

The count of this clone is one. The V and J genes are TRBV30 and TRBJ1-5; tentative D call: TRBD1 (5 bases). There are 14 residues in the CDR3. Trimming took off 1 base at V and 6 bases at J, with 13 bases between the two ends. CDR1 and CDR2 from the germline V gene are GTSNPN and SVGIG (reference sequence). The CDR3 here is CAWSEGQGGQPQHF. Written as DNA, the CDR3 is TGTGCCTGGAGTGAAGGGCAGGGCGGTCAGCCCCAGCATTTT.

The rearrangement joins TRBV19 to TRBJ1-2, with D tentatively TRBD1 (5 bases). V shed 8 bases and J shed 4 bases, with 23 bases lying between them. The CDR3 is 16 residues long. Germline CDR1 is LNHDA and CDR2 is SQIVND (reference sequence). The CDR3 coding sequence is TGTGCCAGTGCTAAATCACCCGGCGGGGGTTCCTATGGCTACACCTTC. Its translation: CASAKSPGGGSYGYTF.

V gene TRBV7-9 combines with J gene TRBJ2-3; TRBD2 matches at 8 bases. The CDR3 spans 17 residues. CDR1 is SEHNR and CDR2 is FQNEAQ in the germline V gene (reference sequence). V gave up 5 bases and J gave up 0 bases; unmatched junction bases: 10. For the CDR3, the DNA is TGTGCCAGCAGCCCGACCCGGGGGGGCCTGAGCACAGATACGCAGTATTTT. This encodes CASSPTRGGLSTDTQYF.

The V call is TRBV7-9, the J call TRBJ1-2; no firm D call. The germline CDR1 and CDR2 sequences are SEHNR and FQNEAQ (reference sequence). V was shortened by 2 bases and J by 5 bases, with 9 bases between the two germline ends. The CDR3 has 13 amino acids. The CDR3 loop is CASSLRSGYGYTF. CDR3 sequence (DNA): TGTGCCAGCAGCTTAAGATCGGGGTATGGCTACACCTTC. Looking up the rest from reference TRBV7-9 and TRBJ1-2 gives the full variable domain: DTGVSQNPRHKITKRGQNVTFRCDPISEHNRLYWYRQTLGQGPEFLTYFQNEAQLEKSRLLSDRFSAERPKGSFSTLEIQRTEQGDSAMYLCASSLRSGYGYTFGSGTRLTVV.

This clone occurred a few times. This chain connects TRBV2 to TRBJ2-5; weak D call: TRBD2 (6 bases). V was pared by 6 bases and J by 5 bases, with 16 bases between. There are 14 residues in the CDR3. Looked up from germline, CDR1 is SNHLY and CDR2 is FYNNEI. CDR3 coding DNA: TGTGCCAGCAGGAAACGAGCGGGTGGGGAGACCCAGTACTTC. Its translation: CASRKRAGGETQYF.

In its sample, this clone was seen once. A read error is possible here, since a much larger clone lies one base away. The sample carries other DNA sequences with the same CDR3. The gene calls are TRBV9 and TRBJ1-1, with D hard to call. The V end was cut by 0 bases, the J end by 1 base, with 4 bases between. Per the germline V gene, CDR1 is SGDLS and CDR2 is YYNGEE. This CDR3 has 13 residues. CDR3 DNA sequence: TGTGCCAGCAGCGTAGCAGGGAACACTGAAGCTTTCTTT. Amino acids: CASSVAGNTEAFF.

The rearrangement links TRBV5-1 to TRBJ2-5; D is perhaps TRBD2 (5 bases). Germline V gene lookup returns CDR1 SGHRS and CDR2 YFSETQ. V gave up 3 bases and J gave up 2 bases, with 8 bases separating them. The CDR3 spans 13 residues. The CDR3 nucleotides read TGCGCCAGCAGCTCGGAGGTTCAAGAGACCCAGTACTTC. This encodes CASSSEVQETQYF.

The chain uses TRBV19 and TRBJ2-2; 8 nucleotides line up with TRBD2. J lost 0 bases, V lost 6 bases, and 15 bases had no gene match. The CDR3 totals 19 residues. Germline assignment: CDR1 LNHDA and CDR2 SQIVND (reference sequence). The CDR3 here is CASRPSTGRGRANTGELFF. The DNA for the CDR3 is TGTGCCAGTAGACCATCCACCGGGAGGGGCCGCGCGAACACCGGGGAGCTGTTTTTT.

CDR3 nucleotide sequence: TGTGCCAGCAGCTCCGACACACGAAAGGGGTACGAGCAGTACTTC. Protein product: CASSSDTRKGYEQYF. The chain has TRBV7-4 and TRBJ2-7, with a weak D call TRBD1 (5 bases). Between the trimmed V and J ends, which lost 4 bases and 4 bases, there was a span of 17 bases. This CDR3 comprises 15 residues. Germline V gene lookup returns CDR1 SGHVT and CDR2 SQSDAQ.

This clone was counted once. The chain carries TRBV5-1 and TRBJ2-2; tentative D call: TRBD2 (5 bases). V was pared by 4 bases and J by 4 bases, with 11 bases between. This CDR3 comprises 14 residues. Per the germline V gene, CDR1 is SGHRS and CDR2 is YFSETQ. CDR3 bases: TGCGCCAGCAGCCCGAAGGACTTCACCGGGGAGCTGTTTTTT. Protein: CASSPKDFTGELFF.